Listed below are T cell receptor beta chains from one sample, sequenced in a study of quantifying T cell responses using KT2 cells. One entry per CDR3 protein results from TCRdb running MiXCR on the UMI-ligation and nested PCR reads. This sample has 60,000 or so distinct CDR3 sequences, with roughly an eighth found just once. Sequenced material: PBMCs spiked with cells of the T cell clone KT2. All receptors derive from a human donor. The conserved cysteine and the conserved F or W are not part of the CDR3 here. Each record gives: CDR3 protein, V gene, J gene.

CDR3 protein: ASSHDSSNTGELF
V gene: TRBV3-1
J gene: TRBJ2-2

CDR3 protein: ASSLELAGGYEQF
V gene: TRBV5-6
J gene: TRBJ2-1

CDR3 protein: ASSRGQKSYEQY
V gene: TRBV6-2/TRBV6-3
J gene: TRBJ2-7

CDR3 protein: SAGAGGPGDTQY
V gene: TRBV20-1
J gene: TRBJ2-3

CDR3 protein: ATSRVPLAGAGNEQF
V gene: TRBV15
J gene: TRBJ2-1

CDR3 protein: ASSSAGTGPYEQY
V gene: TRBV9
J gene: TRBJ2-7

CDR3 protein: ASSFRGQASMGEKLF
V gene: TRBV5-8
J gene: TRBJ1-4

CDR3 protein: ASSSEQGLYEQY
V gene: TRBV5-4
J gene: TRBJ2-7

CDR3 protein: ASSPTSGRAVDGELF
V gene: TRBV5-4
J gene: TRBJ2-2

CDR3 protein: ASSLGSGSYEQY
V gene: TRBV7-3
J gene: TRBJ2-7

CDR3 protein: ASSYSPTANYGYT
V gene: TRBV6-5
J gene: TRBJ1-2

CDR3 protein: ASSDPSGRADTQY
V gene: TRBV6-1
J gene: TRBJ2-3

CDR3 protein: ASSYSKSDLDTQY
V gene: TRBV6-2/TRBV6-3
J gene: TRBJ2-3

CDR3 protein: ASSPYPDVVGEGNTEAF
V gene: TRBV4-3
J gene: TRBJ1-1

CDR3 protein: SVVRQANTEAF
V gene: TRBV20-1
J gene: TRBJ1-1

CDR3 protein: ASSPDREPPYEQY
V gene: TRBV18
J gene: TRBJ2-7

CDR3 protein: SVNRPRAGGISQPQH
V gene: TRBV29-1
J gene: TRBJ1-5

CDR3 protein: ASSPDLNFRGDTQY
V gene: TRBV7-9
J gene: TRBJ2-3

CDR3 protein: ASSPGDEKLF
V gene: TRBV18
J gene: TRBJ1-4

CDR3 protein: ASSPRAGWGEQY
V gene: TRBV12-3/TRBV12-4
J gene: TRBJ2-7

CDR3 protein: ASSQAGYYEQY
V gene: TRBV7-2
J gene: TRBJ2-7

CDR3 protein: ASSQVGNREEAF
V gene: TRBV4-2
J gene: TRBJ1-1

CDR3 protein: ASRSSGKDTQY
V gene: TRBV6-5
J gene: TRBJ2-3

CDR3 protein: ASGAGTGGSNGYT
V gene: TRBV27
J gene: TRBJ1-2

CDR3 protein: ATSDSDYGYT
V gene: TRBV24-1
J gene: TRBJ1-2

CDR3 protein: ASSIYLGGGPSYEQY
V gene: TRBV7-2
J gene: TRBJ2-7

CDR3 protein: ASSESGGGNEQF
V gene: TRBV6-2/TRBV6-3
J gene: TRBJ2-1

CDR3 protein: AISGPGPSGNTIY
V gene: TRBV10-3
J gene: TRBJ1-3

CDR3 protein: SVDGDGEAF
V gene: TRBV29-1
J gene: TRBJ1-1

CDR3 protein: ASSGRNTGELF
V gene: TRBV2
J gene: TRBJ2-2

CDR3 protein: ASSFSGQELKQY
V gene: TRBV27
J gene: TRBJ2-7

CDR3 protein: SVNTGTRVEYEQY
V gene: TRBV29-1
J gene: TRBJ2-7

CDR3 protein: ASSQTSGSRSDTQY
V gene: TRBV3-1
J gene: TRBJ2-3

CDR3 protein: ASSVGGSSGLGTEAF
V gene: TRBV9
J gene: TRBJ1-1

CDR3 protein: ASKPPGTNSYNEQF
V gene: TRBV5-1
J gene: TRBJ2-1

CDR3 protein: SARTDTQY
V gene: TRBV20-1
J gene: TRBJ2-3

CDR3 protein: SVPGLDNYEQY
V gene: TRBV29-1
J gene: TRBJ2-7

CDR3 protein: ASSSRTGAREPQH
V gene: TRBV11-2
J gene: TRBJ1-5

CDR3 protein: ASDTSGGDEQF
V gene: TRBV3-1
J gene: TRBJ2-1

CDR3 protein: ASNPRLMEKY
V gene: TRBV2
J gene: TRBJ2-3

CDR3 protein: SAPRGGTGNTIY
V gene: TRBV20-1
J gene: TRBJ1-3

CDR3 protein: ASSQDMAGGREQY
V gene: TRBV3-1
J gene: TRBJ2-7

CDR3 protein: AIRAGGLDTQY
V gene: TRBV6-1
J gene: TRBJ2-3

CDR3 protein: SATVMLAGRTDTQY
V gene: TRBV20-1
J gene: TRBJ2-3

CDR3 protein: ATSRDSSYGYT
V gene: TRBV15
J gene: TRBJ1-2

CDR3 protein: ALTRNPNTGELF
V gene: TRBV30
J gene: TRBJ2-2

CDR3 protein: ASSSLARGDTDTQY
V gene: TRBV5-4
J gene: TRBJ2-3

CDR3 protein: ASSSGGDYEQY
V gene: TRBV28
J gene: TRBJ2-7